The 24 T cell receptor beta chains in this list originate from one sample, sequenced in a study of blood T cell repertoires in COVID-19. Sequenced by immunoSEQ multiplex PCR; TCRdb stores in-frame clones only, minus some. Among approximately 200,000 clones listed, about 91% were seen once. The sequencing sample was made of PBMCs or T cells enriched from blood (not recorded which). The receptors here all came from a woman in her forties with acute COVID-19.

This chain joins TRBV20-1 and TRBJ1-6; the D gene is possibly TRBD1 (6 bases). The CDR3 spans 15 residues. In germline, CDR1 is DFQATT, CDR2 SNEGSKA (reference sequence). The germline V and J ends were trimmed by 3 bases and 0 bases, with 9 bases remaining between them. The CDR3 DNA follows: TGCAGTGCTAGTACAGGGAGCTCCTATAATTCACCCCTCCACTTT. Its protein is CSASTGSSYNSPLHF.

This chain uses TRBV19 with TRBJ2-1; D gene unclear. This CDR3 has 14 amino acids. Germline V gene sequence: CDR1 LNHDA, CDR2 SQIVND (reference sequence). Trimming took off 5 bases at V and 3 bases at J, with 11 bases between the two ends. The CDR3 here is CASSLGYSYNEQFF. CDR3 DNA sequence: TGTGCCAGTAGTTTGGGTTACAGCTACAATGAGCAGTTCTTC.

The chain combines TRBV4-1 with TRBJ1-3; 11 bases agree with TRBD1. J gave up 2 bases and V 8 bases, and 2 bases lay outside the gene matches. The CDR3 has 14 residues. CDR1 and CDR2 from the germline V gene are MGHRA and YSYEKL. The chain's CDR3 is CASGTGGTGNTIYF. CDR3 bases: TGCGCCAGCGGGACAGGGGGGACTGGAAACACCATATATTTT.

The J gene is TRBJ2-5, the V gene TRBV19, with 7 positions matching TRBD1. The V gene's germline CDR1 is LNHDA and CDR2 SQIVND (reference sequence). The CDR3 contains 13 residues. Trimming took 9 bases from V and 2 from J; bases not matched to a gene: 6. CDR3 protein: CASATGVQETQYF. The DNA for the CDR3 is TGTGCCAGCGCTACAGGGGTACAAGAGACCCAGTACTTC.

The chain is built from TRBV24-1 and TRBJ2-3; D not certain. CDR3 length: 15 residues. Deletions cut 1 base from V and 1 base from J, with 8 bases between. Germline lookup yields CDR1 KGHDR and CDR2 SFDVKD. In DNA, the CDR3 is TGTGCCACCAGTGATTTTGCTAGTGGCACAGATACGCAGTATTTT. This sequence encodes CATSDFASGTDTQYF.

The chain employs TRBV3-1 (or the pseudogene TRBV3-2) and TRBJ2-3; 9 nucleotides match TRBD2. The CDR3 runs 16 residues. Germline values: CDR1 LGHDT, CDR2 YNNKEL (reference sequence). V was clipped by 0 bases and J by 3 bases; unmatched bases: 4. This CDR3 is CASSQEFLAGTDTQYF. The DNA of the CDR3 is TGTGCCAGCAGCCAAGAGTTTCTAGCGGGGACAGATACGCAGTATTTT.

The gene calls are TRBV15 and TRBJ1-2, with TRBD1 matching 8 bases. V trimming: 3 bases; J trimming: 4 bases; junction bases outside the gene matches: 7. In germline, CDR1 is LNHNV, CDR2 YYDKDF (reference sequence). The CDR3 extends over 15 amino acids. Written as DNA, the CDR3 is TGTGCCACCAGCAGGAGAACAGGGGGGGGCTATGGCTACACCTTC. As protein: CATSRRTGGGYGYTF.

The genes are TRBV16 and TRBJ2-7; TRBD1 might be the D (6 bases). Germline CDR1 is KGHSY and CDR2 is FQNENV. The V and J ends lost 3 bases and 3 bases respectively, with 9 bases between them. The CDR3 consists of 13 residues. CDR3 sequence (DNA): TGTGCCAGCAGCCAGTTGGACAGCTACGAGCAGTACTTC. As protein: CASSQLDSYEQYF.

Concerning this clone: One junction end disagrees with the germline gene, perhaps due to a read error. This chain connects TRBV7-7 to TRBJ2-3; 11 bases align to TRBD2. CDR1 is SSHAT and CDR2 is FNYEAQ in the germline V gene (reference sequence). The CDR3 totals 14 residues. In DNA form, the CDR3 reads TGTGCTAGCAGCTTACTAGCGGGAGCAGATACGCAGTATTTT. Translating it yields CASSLLAGADTQYF.

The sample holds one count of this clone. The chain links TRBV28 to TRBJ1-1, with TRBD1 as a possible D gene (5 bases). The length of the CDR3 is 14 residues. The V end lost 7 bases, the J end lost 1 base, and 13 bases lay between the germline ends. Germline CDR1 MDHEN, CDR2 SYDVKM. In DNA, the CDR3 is TGTGCCAGCAACCTCCAGGGTTCGAACACTGAAGCTTTCTTT. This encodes CASNLQGSNTEAFF.

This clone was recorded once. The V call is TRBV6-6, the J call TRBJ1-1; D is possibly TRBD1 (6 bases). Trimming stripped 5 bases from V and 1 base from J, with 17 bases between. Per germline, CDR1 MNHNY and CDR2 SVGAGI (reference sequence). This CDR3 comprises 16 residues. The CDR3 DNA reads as TGTGCCAGCAGTCCCGGGGGGGGGCGGAGGAACACTGAAGCTTTCTTT. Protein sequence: CASSPGGGRRNTEAFF.

The DNA for the CDR3 is TGTGCCAGCAGCCTTAGCGGGGGGGGCACCGGGGAGCTGTTTTTT. Protein sequence: CASSLSGGGTGELFF. This sequence joins TRBV7-2 and TRBJ2-2; 11 bases line up with TRBD2. V shed 5 bases and J 4 bases; nucleotides not matched to a gene: 3. Germline V gene sequence: CDR1 SGHTA, CDR2 FQGNSA. CDR3 length: 15 residues.

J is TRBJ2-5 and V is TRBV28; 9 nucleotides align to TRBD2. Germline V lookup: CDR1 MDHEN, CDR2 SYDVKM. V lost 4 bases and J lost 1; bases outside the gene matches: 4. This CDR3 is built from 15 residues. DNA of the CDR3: TGTGCCAGCAGTTGGAGTAGCGGGGGCCAAGAGACCCAGTACTTC. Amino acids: CASSWSSGGQETQYF.

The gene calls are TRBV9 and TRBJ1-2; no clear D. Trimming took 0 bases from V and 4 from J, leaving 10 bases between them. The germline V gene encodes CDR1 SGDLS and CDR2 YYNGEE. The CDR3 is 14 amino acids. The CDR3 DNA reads TGTGCCAGCAGCGTAGGAAACAGCATCTATGGCTACACCTTC. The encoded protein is CASSVGNSIYGYTF.

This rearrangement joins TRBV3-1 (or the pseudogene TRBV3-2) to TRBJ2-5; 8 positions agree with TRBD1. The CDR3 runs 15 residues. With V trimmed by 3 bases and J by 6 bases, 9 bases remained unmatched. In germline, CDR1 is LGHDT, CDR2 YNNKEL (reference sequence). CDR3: CASSHNRGTRKTQYF. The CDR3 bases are TGTGCCAGCAGCCATAACAGGGGGACAAGGAAGACCCAGTACTTC.

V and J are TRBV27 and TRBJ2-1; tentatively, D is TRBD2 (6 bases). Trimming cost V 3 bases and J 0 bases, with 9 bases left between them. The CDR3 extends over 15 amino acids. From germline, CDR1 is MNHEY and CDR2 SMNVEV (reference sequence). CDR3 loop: CASSLSTSSYNEQFF. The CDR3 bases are TGTGCCAGCAGTTTGTCGACTAGCTCCTACAATGAGCAGTTCTTC.

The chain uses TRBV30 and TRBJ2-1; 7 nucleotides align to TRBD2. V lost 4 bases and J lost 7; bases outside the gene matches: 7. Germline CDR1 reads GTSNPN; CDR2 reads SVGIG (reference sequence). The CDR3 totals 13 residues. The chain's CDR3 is CAWMAGVGNEQFF. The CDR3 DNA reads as TGTGCCTGGATGGCGGGAGTAGGAAATGAGCAGTTCTTC.

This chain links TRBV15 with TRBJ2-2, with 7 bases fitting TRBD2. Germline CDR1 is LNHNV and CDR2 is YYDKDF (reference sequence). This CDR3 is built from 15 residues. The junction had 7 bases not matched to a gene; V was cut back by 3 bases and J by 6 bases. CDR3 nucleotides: TGTGCCACCAGCAGGGCAGGGAGGGTTCCCGGGGAGCTGTTTTTT. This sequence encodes CATSRAGRVPGELFF. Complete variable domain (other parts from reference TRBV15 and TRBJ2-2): DAMVIQNPRYQVTQFGKPVTLSCSQTLNHNVMYWYQQKSSQAPKLLFHYYDKDFNNEADTPDNFQSRRPNTSFCFLDIRSPGLGDTAMYLCATSRAGRVPGELFFGEGSRLTVL.

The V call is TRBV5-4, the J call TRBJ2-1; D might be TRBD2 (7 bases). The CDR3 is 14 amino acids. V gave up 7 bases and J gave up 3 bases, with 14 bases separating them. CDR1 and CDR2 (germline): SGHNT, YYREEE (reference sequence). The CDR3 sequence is CASAQGGGYNEQFF. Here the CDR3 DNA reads TGTGCCAGCGCCCAAGGGGGGGGCTACAATGAGCAGTTCTTC.

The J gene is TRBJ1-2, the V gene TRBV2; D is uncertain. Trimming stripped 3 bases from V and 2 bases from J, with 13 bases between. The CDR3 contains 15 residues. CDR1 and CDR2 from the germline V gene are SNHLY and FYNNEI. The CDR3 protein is CASSDHEGRNYGYTF. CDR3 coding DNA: TGTGCCAGCAGTGATCACGAGGGCCGAAACTATGGCTACACCTTC.

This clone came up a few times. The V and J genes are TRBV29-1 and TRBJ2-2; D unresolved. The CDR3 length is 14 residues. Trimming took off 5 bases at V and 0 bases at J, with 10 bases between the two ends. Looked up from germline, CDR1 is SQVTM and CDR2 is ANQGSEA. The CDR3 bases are TGCAGCGTTCTTGTCAGTTCGAACACCGGGGAGCTGTTTTTT. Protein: CSVLVSSNTGELFF.

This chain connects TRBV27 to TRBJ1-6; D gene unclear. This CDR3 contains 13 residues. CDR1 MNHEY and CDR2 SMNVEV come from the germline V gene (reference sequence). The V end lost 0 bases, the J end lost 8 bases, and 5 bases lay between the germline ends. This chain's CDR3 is CASSLSLHSPLHF. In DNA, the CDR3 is TGTGCCAGCAGTTTATCCCTTCATTCACCCCTCCACTTT.

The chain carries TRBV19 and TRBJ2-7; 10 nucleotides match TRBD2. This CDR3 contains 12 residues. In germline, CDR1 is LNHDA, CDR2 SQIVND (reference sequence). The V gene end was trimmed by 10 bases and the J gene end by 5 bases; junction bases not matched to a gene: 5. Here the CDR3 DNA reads TGTGCCACTTCTAGCGGGGGCCACGAGCAGTACTTC. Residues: CATSSGGHEQYF.

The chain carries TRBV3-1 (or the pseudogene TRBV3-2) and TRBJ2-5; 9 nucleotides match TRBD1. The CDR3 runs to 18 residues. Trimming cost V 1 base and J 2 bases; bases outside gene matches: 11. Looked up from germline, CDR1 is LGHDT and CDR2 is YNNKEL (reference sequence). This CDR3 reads CASSQVFGGTGKQETQYF. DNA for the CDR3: TGTGCCAGCAGCCAAGTTTTCGGCGGGACAGGGAAGCAAGAGACCCAGTACTTC.